These 21 T cell receptor beta chains originate from one sample sequenced in a study of CD8 T cells in Susac syndrome. The RNA, roughly 0.45 to 1 ug, was put through reverse transcription using random hexamers. TCRdb reprocessed the immunoSEQ multiplex PCR reads via MiXCR and lists one record per CDR3 protein. The table records 150,000 or so distinct CDR3 sequences, around 94% of them present only once. Sequenced input: CD4+ T cells from PBMCs. Source of these receptors: a human donor in good health.

Written as DNA, the CDR3 is TGTGCCACCAGCAGAGATCGGCCGCTGGATGAAAAACTGTTTTTT. It codes for CATSRDRPLDEKLFF. The chain carries TRBV15 and TRBJ1-4; D gene unclear. Germline CDR1 is LNHNV and CDR2 is YYDKDF (reference sequence). Trimming removed 0 bases from V and 6 bases from J, with 11 bases in between. The CDR3 contains 15 residues.

This clonotype was counted once. The V and J genes are TRBV24-1 and TRBJ2-3; a weak D match, TRBD2 (5 bases). Germline CDR1 KGHDR, CDR2 SFDVKD. The CDR3 has 13 residues. Trimming took off 4 bases at V and 6 bases at J, with 10 bases between the two ends. CDR3: CATSDSGLDTQYF. CDR3 in DNA: TGTGCCACCAGTGACTCGGGGTTGGATACGCAGTATTTT.

The V and J genes are TRBV4-2 and TRBJ2-1; D possibly corresponds to TRBD2 (7 bases). V was trimmed by 4 bases and J by 8 bases, leaving 21 bases between them. There are 16 residues in the CDR3. CDR1 is LGHNA, CDR2 YNFKEQ, per germline. DNA for the CDR3: TGTGCCAGCAGCCCCTCCCCCTCCGGGGGGCGGGATGAGCAGTTCTTC. It encodes CASSPSPSGGRDEQFF.

The V and J genes are TRBV6-2 or TRBV6-3 and TRBJ2-4, with TRBD1 matching over 8 bases. After removal of 6 bases from V and 8 bases from J, the junction contained 12 bases not matched to a gene. The CDR3 runs 15 residues. The germline V gene encodes CDR1 MNHEY and CDR2 SVGEGT. CDR3 in amino acids: CASSHPDRDGDIQYF. CDR3 DNA sequence: TGTGCCAGCAGCCATCCGGACAGGGACGGAGACATTCAGTACTTC.

The chain combines TRBV20-1 with TRBJ1-2; 9 nucleotides match TRBD1. CDR1 is DFQATT, CDR2 SNEGSKA, per germline (reference sequence). The J segment lost 2 bases and the V segment lost 5 bases, leaving 3 bases of the junction unmatched. This CDR3 region has 13 residues. The CDR3 protein is CSAGTGTNYGYTF. The CDR3, as DNA: TGCAGTGCTGGGACAGGGACCAACTATGGCTACACCTTC.

V gene TRBV5-1 combines with J gene TRBJ2-5; a possible D gene is TRBD1 (5 bases). This CDR3 comprises 14 residues. V lost 3 bases and J lost 2, with 11 bases in between. CDR1 is SGHRS, CDR2 YFSETQ, per germline. The CDR3 reads CASSSDNYQETQYF. CDR3 nucleotide sequence: TGCGCCAGCAGCTCGGACAACTATCAAGAGACCCAGTACTTC.

The chain has TRBV3-1 and TRBJ1-6, with TRBD1 matching over 7 bases. The CDR3 has 16 residues. In germline, CDR1 is LGHDT, CDR2 YNNKEL (reference sequence). The ends lost 4 bases at V and 6 bases at J; junction bases unmatched: 9. In nucleotides, the CDR3 is TGTGCCAGCAGCCCGTATCAGGACAGGACTAATTCACCCCTCCACTTT. Protein product: CASSPYQDRTNSPLHF.

V is TRBV18 and J is TRBJ2-7; 7 nucleotides line up with TRBD2. Germline CDR1 KGHSH, CDR2 LQKENI. V lost 2 bases to trimming and J lost 2 bases; unmatched junction nucleotides: 9. The length of the CDR3 is 16 residues. CDR3 DNA sequence: TGTGCCAGCTCACCATACCAGCGGGGCTCAACCTACGAGCAGTACTTC. It is translated as CASSPYQRGSTYEQYF.

CDR3 protein: CASSLTRTSGGSRAQYF. The CDR3, as DNA: TGTGCCAGCAGCTTAACTCGGACTAGCGGGGGTAGTAGGGCCCAGTACTTC. The gene calls are TRBV7-2 and TRBJ2-5; TRBD2 matches at 13 bases. The V gene's germline CDR1 is SGHTA and CDR2 FQGNSA. The CDR3 spans 17 residues. V was clipped by 2 bases and J by 9 bases; unmatched bases: 12.

The V call is TRBV7-9, the J call TRBJ1-3; no clear D gene. This CDR3 spans 17 amino acids. Germline V lookup: CDR1 SEHNR, CDR2 FQNEAQ (reference sequence). V lost 4 bases to trimming and J lost 0 bases, with 16 bases between them. The CDR3: CASSSSRSGYSGNTIYF. The CDR3 DNA reads TGTGCCAGCAGCTCATCGCGCTCCGGCTACTCTGGAAACACCATATATTTT.

CDR3 DNA sequence: TGTGCCAGCAGCCAAAACAGGGTATCAGATACGCAGTATTTT. Translation gives CASSQNRVSDTQYF. The chain links TRBV7-2 to TRBJ2-3, with D maybe TRBD1 (6 bases). Germline-derived CDR1 and CDR2 are SGHTA and FQGNSA. Trimming shortened V by 5 bases and J by 4 bases, and 13 bases separated the two germline ends. The CDR3 has 14 amino acids.

The J gene is TRBJ2-1, the V gene TRBV25-1; 8 nucleotides align to TRBD1. This CDR3 has 15 residues. Per germline, CDR1 MGHDK and CDR2 SYGVNS. Unmatched junction bases numbered 4, after V lost 3 bases and J lost 3 bases. CDR3 in amino acids: CASSDPTGDYNEQFF. Here the CDR3 DNA reads TGTGCCAGCAGTGACCCGACAGGGGACTACAATGAGCAGTTCTTC.

J is TRBJ2-1 and V is TRBV19, with TRBD2 identical over 8 bases. The CDR3 totals 15 residues. Losses at the gene ends were 4 bases for V and 4 bases for J; bases not matched to a gene: 6. Looked up from germline, CDR1 is LNHDA and CDR2 is SQIVND (reference sequence). CDR3 amino acids: CASSTERGPYNEQFF. DNA for the CDR3: TGTGCCAGTAGTACAGAGCGGGGGCCTTACAATGAGCAGTTCTTC. Filled out from reference TRBV19 and TRBJ2-1, the complete variable domain reads DGGITQSPKYLFRKEGQNVTLSCEQNLNHDAMYWYRQDPGQGLRLIYYSQIVNDFQKGDIAEGYSVSREKKESFPLTVTSAQKNPTAFYLCASSTERGPYNEQFFGPGTRLTVL.

The CDR3, as DNA: TGTGCCAGCAGCTTGTCCAGGTTACATGAGCAGTTCTTC. It yields the protein CASSLSRLHEQFF. The chain combines TRBV7-2 with TRBJ2-1; no clear D gene. This CDR3 contains 13 residues. V lost 3 bases, J lost 8 bases, and 11 bases lay in between. CDR1 and CDR2 from the germline V gene are SGHTA and FQGNSA.

The sample holds one count of this clonotype. V and J are TRBV4-2 and TRBJ1-1; no firm D call. V lost 1 base, J lost 0 bases, and 9 bases lay in between. In germline, CDR1 is LGHNA, CDR2 YNFKEQ. This CDR3 region has 15 residues. The CDR3 DNA is TGTGCCAGCAGCCAAGGCAGCGGCCTGAACACTGAAGCTTTCTTT. Translation gives CASSQGSGLNTEAFF.

This sequence joins TRBV29-1 and TRBJ1-1; perhaps TRBD1 as D (5 bases). There are 11 residues in the CDR3. Germline-derived CDR1 and CDR2 are SQVTM and ANQGSEA. Between the trimmed V and J ends, which lost 8 bases and 9 bases, there was a span of 16 bases. CDR3 amino acids: CSLRRGWKAFF. DNA for the CDR3: TGCAGCCTCAGGAGGGGATGGAAAGCTTTCTTT.

V is TRBV25-1 and J is TRBJ1-1; D uncertain. This CDR3 has 13 residues. Looked up from germline, CDR1 is MGHDK and CDR2 is SYGVNS. Trimming shortened V by 3 bases and J by 5 bases, and 10 bases separated the two germline ends. CDR3 nucleotide sequence: TGTGCCAGCAGTGATAGGTGGTGGACTGAAGCTTTCTTT. This gives the protein CASSDRWWTEAFF.

This chain links TRBV6-6 with TRBJ1-4; no clear D gene. Germline V gene data show CDR1 as MNHNY and CDR2 as SVGAGI (reference sequence). The CDR3 is 15 amino acids. V was clipped by 2 bases and J by 7 bases, with 14 bases between them. The CDR3 loop is CASSYVSPGIEKLFF. In nucleotides, the CDR3 is TGTGCCAGCAGTTACGTGTCCCCTGGTATTGAAAAACTGTTTTTT.

The chain uses TRBV18 and TRBJ2-7; the D is unclear. With 2 bases removed from V and 1 base from J, the gap between germline ends came to 6 bases. This CDR3 region has 13 residues. Germline V gene data show CDR1 as KGHSH and CDR2 as LQKENI. The CDR3 DNA sequence: TGTGCCAGCTCACCAGACTCTTCCTACGAGCAGTACTTC. Its translation: CASSPDSSYEQYF.

This chain connects TRBV7-9 to TRBJ1-2; no firm D call. V lost 2 bases and J lost 2, with 12 bases in between. Germline CDR1 and CDR2: SEHNR and FQNEAQ (reference sequence). The CDR3 runs 15 residues. CDR3 coding DNA: TGTGCCAGCAGCTTAACGGGGAATTACAACTATGGCTACACCTTC. Its protein is CASSLTGNYNYGYTF.

This clonotype was seen only once. The chain joins TRBV20-1 to TRBJ2-1; 10 nucleotides align to TRBD2. With 4 bases clipped from V and 4 bases from J, the junction kept 4 bases outside the gene matches. This CDR3 is 14 amino acids long. Germline loops: CDR1 DFQATT, CDR2 SNEGSKA (reference sequence). This chain's CDR3 is CSATELAGYNEQFF. The CDR3 DNA follows: TGCAGTGCTACCGAACTAGCGGGGTACAATGAGCAGTTCTTC.